These 15 T cell receptor beta chains share one sample of origin, sequenced in a study of human T cells and chemical hapten exposure. Time point noted: patch test 1, 2 weeks after DPC sensitization. Treatment here: therapeutic diphenylcyclopropenone sensitization with weekly scalp DPC. TCRdb reprocessed the RACE reads via MiXCR and lists one record per CDR3 protein. The repertoire consists of a few hundred thousand distinct CDR3 sequences, with approximately 4.4% occurring once and the leading ten covering 2% to 2.5%. The source material was whole blood, sampled in connection with sensitization to the hapten diphenylcyclopropenone (DPC). The receptor source for this set is a woman in her forties or fifties with alopecia areata. Some clones in this sample may be carry-over from other donors' samples.

This clonotype was recorded at least ten times. The chain combines TRBV2 with TRBJ2-1; 7 positions match TRBD1. Germline CDR1 SNHLY, CDR2 FYNNEI. The length of the CDR3 is 16 residues. The J segment lost 6 bases and the V segment lost 6 bases, leaving 14 bases of the junction unmatched. DNA of the CDR3: TGTGCCAGCAGGGAACAGGGGTCAACCTTAACCAATGAGCAGTTCTTC. Protein sequence: CASREQGSTLTNEQFF.

This clonotype was observed many times. V usage is TRBV10-2 and J usage is TRBJ1-1; 7 nucleotides match TRBD1. In germline, CDR1 is WSHSY, CDR2 SAAADI. With 7 bases clipped from V and 4 bases from J, the junction kept 3 bases outside the gene matches. The CDR3 extends over 12 amino acids. The CDR3 loop reads CASKSGGTEAFF. As DNA, the CDR3 is TGCGCCAGCAAATCAGGGGGCACTGAAGCTTTCTTT.

In its sample, this clonotype was seen many times. The chain is built from TRBV4-1 and TRBJ2-2; TRBD1 matches 7 bases. This CDR3 spans 18 amino acids. The V gene's germline CDR1 is MGHRA and CDR2 YSYEKL. V trimming: 0 bases; J trimming: 7 bases; junction bases outside the gene matches: 14. CDR3 loop: CASSQDSRQGRFGGELFF. The CDR3 DNA sequence: TGCGCCAGCAGCCAAGATTCCCGACAGGGACGATTTGGCGGGGAGCTGTTTTTT.

This clonotype has a count of ten or more. CDR3 sequence: CSVGGGEEKETQYF. In DNA form, the CDR3 reads TGCAGCGTTGGAGGTGGAGAGGAAAAAGAGACCCAGTACTTC. The chain is built from TRBV29-1 and TRBJ2-5; D gene uncertain. Germline V gives CDR1 SQVTM, CDR2 ANQGSEA. V gave up 4 bases and J gave up 3 bases, with 15 bases separating them. There are 14 residues in the CDR3. Full variable domain (missing parts from reference TRBV29-1 and TRBJ2-5): SAVISQKPSRDICQRGTSLTIQCQVDSQVTMMFWYRQQPGQSLTLIATANQGSEATYESGFVIDKFPISRPNLTFSTLTVSNMSPEDSSIYLCSVGGGEEKETQYFGPGTRLLVL.

This clonotype was seen at least ten times. The chain carries TRBV12-3 or TRBV12-4 and TRBJ2-5; D might be TRBD2 (6 bases). The CDR3 covers 13 residues. Trimming removed 6 bases from V and 2 bases from J, with 10 bases in between. The CDR3 DNA is TGTGCCAGCAGCCGGGACTGGCAAGAGACCCAGTACTTC. This encodes CASSRDWQETQYF.

This clonotype was counted only a few times. The chain combines TRBV7-8 with TRBJ1-5; D call uncertain. The CDR3 totals 13 residues. Germline-derived CDR1 and CDR2 are SGHVS and FQNEAQ. With 0 bases removed from V and 7 bases from J, the gap between germline ends came to 7 bases. This chain's CDR3 is CASSLASGQPQHF. The CDR3 region has the DNA TGTGCCAGCAGCTTAGCGAGCGGACAGCCCCAGCATTTT. The whole variable domain, remainder taken from reference TRBV7-8 and TRBJ1-5, is GAGVSQSPRYKVAKRGQDVALRCDPISGHVSLFWYQQALGQGPEFLTYFQNEAQLDKSGLPSDRFFAERPEGSVSTLKIQRTQQEDSAVYLCASSLASGQPQHFGDGTRLSIL.

The V call is TRBV6-1, the J call TRBJ2-1; 9 bases are shared with TRBD1. Per the germline V gene, CDR1 is MNHNS and CDR2 is SASEGT. With V trimmed by 6 bases and J by 0 bases, 15 bases remained unmatched. CDR3 size: 19 residues. This chain's CDR3 is CASSAGTGLRRSSYNEQFF. In nucleotides, the CDR3 is TGTGCCAGCAGCGCCGGGACAGGGCTGCGGAGGAGCTCCTACAATGAGCAGTTCTTC.

Ten or more counts support this clonotype. The rearrangement joins TRBV20-1 to TRBJ2-7, with 9 bases identical to TRBD2. Germline lookup yields CDR1 DFQATT and CDR2 SNEGSKA (reference sequence). The CDR3 spans 15 residues. V was clipped by 6 bases and J by 4 bases; unmatched bases: 13. The CDR3 DNA is TGCAGTGCCAACCCCCCCGGGCGGGAGGGATACGAGCAGTACTTC. This gives the protein CSANPPGREGYEQYF.

This chain links TRBV4-1 with TRBJ2-6; 13 nucleotides align to TRBD2. This CDR3 is built from 19 residues. Trimming took 2 bases from V and 2 from J; bases not matched to a gene: 6. CDR1 is MGHRA and CDR2 is YSYEKL in the germline V gene. The CDR3 loop is CASSQPTSGRVAGANVLTF. CDR3 sequence (DNA): TGCGCCAGCAGCCAACCCACTAGCGGGAGGGTTGCTGGGGCCAACGTCCTGACTTTC.

This clonotype was detected many times. The genes are TRBV11-2 and TRBJ2-7; D is ambiguous. Germline lookup yields CDR1 SGHAT and CDR2 FQNNGV. Trimming shortened V by 2 bases and J by 6 bases, and 8 bases separated the two germline ends. The CDR3 is made up of 12 amino acids. CDR3 residues: CASSLIGPEQYF. As DNA, the CDR3 is TGTGCCAGCAGCTTAATTGGGCCCGAGCAGTACTTC.

This chain joins TRBV19 and TRBJ1-5; tentatively, D is TRBD1 (6 bases). CDR3 size: 14 residues. V dropped 7 bases and J dropped 5 bases, with 15 bases sitting between them. Germline V lookup: CDR1 LNHDA, CDR2 SQIVND (reference sequence). The CDR3: CASNDPTGYQPQHF. The CDR3 nucleotides read TGTGCCAGTAATGACCCCACAGGGTATCAGCCCCAGCATTTT.

The table lists this clonotype with a few counts. The V call is TRBV5-4, the J call TRBJ1-1; D is undetermined. V lost 7 bases to trimming and J lost 4 bases, with 11 bases between them. This CDR3 is built from 12 residues. Per germline, CDR1 SGHNT and CDR2 YYREEE (reference sequence). The CDR3 protein is CASYSVGTEAFF. The CDR3 coding sequence is TGTGCCAGCTATTCTGTGGGCACTGAAGCTTTCTTT.

This clonotype has ten or more counts. This sequence joins TRBV12-3 or TRBV12-4 and TRBJ1-2; the D is unclear. V shed 3 bases and J shed 6 bases, with 11 bases lying between them. This CDR3 spans 13 amino acids. In DNA, the CDR3 is TGTGCCAGCAGTTTTAGGGAGTACGATGGCTACACCTTC. Amino acids: CASSFREYDGYTF.

In its sample, this clonotype was seen many times. The chain has TRBV7-8 and TRBJ1-1; D unclear. CDR3 length: 13 residues. V was pared by 6 bases and J by 2 bases, with 10 bases between. The germline CDR1 and CDR2 sequences are SGHVS and FQNEAQ. The CDR3, as DNA: TGTGCCAGCAGATTGGAGAGTAACACTGAAGCTTTCTTT. Encoded protein: CASRLESNTEAFF.

This chain joins TRBV4-1 and TRBJ1-1; 7 nucleotides agree with TRBD1. The ends lost 2 bases at V and 2 bases at J; junction bases unmatched: 5. The CDR3 runs to 15 residues. The V gene's germline CDR1 is MGHRA and CDR2 YSYEKL. CDR3 in amino acids: CASSQQEGANTEAFF. CDR3 DNA sequence: TGCGCCAGCAGCCAACAAGAGGGGGCTAACACTGAAGCTTTCTTT.